This T cell receptor (beta chain) originates from a study of neurological immune-mediated disorders. TCRdb analysed the 5' RACE reads with MiXCR anew, one entry per CDR3 protein. This table holds some 31,000 distinct CDR3 sequences, approximately 4.5% found once. J lost 7 bases, V lost 6 bases, and 11 bases had no gene match. Germline CDR1 DFQATT, CDR2 SNEGSKA (reference sequence). The CDR3 is 14 residues long. This clonotype appeared many times. This receptor was taken from a man aged 18 to 29 in good health. The sample taken for sequencing was PBMCs. The rearrangement uses TRBV20-1 and TRBJ1-5, with 8 bases that match TRBD1. CDR3 bases: TGCAGTGCCTTCGGACAGGGCCCCTTCCAGCCCCAGCATTTT. The encoded protein is CSAFGQGPFQPQHF.